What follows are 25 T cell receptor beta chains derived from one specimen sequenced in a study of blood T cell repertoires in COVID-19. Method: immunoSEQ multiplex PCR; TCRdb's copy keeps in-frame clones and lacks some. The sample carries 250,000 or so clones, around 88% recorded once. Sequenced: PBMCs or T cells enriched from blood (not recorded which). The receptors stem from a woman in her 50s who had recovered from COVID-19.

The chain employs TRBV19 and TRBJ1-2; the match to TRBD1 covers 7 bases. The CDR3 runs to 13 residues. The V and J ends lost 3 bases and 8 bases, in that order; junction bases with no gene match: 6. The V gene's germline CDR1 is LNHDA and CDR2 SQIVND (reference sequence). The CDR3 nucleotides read TGTGCCAGTAGTATCAAGACAGGGTACGGCTACACCTTC. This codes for CASSIKTGYGYTF.

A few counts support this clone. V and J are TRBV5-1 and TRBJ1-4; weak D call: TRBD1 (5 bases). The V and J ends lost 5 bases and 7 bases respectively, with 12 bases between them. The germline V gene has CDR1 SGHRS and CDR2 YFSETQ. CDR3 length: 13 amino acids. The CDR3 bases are TGCGCCAGCAGTGATAGGGGAGGTGAAAAACTGTTTTTT. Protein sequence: CASSDRGGEKLFF.

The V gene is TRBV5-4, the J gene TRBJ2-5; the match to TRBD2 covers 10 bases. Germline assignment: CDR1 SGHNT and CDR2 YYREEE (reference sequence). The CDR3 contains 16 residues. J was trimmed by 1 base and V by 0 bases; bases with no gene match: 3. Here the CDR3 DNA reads TGTGCCAGCAGCTTGGGGAAGCGGGGGGGCCAAGAGACCCAGTACTTC. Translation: CASSLGKRGGQETQYF.

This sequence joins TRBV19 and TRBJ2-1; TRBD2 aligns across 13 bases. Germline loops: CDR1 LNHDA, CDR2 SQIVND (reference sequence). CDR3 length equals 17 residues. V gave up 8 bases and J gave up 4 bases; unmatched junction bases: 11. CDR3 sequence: CASLLLTSGGQYNEQFF. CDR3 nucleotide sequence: TGTGCCAGTCTTCTCCTGACTAGCGGGGGGCAATACAATGAGCAGTTCTTC.

The CDR3 nucleotides read TGCAGCGTGGTGGGCCTAGCGGGGGAAGAGACCCAGTACTTC. It is translated as CSVVGLAGEETQYF. This chain links TRBV29-1 with TRBJ2-5; 10 positions agree with TRBD2. The length of the CDR3 is 14 residues. V lost 6 bases to trimming and J lost 3 bases; unmatched junction nucleotides: 7. Per germline, CDR1 SQVTM and CDR2 ANQGSEA. The variable domain in full, with the rest retrieved from reference TRBV29-1 and TRBJ2-5, is SAVISQKPSRDICQRGTSLTIQCQVDSQVTMMFWYRQQPGQSLTLIATANQGSEATYESGFVIDKFPISRPNLTFSTLTVSNMSPEDSSIYLCSVVGLAGEETQYFGPGTRLLVL.

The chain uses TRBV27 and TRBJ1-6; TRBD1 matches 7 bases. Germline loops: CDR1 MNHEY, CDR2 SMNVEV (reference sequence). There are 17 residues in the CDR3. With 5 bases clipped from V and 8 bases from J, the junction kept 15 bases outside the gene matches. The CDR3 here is CASSRPQGTTSDSPLHF. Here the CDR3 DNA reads TGTGCCAGCAGTAGACCACAGGGGACGACCTCTGATTCACCCCTCCACTTT.

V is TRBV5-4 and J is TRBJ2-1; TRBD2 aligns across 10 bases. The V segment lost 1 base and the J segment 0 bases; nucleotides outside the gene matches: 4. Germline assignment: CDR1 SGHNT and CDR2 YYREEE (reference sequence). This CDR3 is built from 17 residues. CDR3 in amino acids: CASSLQAGGRSYNEQFF. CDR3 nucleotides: TGTGCCAGCAGCTTGCAAGCGGGAGGGCGCTCCTACAATGAGCAGTTCTTC.

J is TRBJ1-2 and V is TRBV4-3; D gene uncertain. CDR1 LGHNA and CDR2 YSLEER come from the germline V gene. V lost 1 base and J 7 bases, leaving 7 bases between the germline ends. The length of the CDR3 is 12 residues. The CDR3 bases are TGCGCCAGCAGCCAAGTTGGAGTTGGCTACACCTTC. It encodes CASSQVGVGYTF.

CDR3 in amino acids: CASSPQMGEAGELFF. The CDR3 DNA reads TGTGCCAGCTCACCGCAAATGGGCGAAGCCGGGGAGCTGTTTTTT. The chain combines TRBV18 with TRBJ2-2; D is unclear. Deletions cut 3 bases from V and 6 bases from J, with 14 bases between. From germline, CDR1 is KGHSH and CDR2 LQKENI. This CDR3 contains 15 residues.

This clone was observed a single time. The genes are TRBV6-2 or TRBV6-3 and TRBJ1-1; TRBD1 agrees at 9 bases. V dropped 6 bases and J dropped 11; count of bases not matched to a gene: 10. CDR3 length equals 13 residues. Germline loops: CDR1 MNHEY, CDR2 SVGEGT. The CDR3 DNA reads TGTGCCAGCAGCAAAATTCACAGGGGGCAGGCTTTCTTT. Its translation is CASSKIHRGQAFF.

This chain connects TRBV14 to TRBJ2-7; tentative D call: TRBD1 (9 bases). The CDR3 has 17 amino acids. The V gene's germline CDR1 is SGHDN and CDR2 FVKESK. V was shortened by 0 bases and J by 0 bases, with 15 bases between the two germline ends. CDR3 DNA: TGTGCCAGCAGCCAAGATTTAGCGGGACAGGGCTCCTACGAGCAGTACTTC. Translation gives CASSQDLAGQGSYEQYF. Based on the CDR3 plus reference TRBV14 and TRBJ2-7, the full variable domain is EAGVTQFPSHSVIEKGQTVTLRCDPISGHDNLYWYRRVMGKEIKFLLHFVKESKQDESGMPNNRFLAERTGGTYSTLKVQPAELEDSGVYFCASSQDLAGQGSYEQYFGPGTRLTVT.

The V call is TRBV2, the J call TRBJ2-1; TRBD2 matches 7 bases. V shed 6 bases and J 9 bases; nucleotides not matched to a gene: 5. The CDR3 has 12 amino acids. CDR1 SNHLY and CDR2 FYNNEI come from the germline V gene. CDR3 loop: CASRETSREQFF. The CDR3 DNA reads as TGTGCCAGCAGGGAGACTAGCCGTGAGCAGTTCTTC.

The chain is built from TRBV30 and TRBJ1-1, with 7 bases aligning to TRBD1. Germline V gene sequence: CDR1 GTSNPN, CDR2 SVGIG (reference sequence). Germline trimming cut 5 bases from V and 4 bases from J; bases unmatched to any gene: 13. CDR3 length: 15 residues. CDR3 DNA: TGTGCCTGGGCTCAGGGGGGAAGTTTCCTCACTGAAGCTTTCTTT. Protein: CAWAQGGSFLTEAFF. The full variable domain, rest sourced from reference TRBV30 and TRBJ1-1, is SQTIHQWPATLVQPVGSPLSLECTVEGTSNPNLYWYRQAAGRGLQLLFYSVGIGQISSEVPQNLSASRPQDRQFILSSKKLLLSDSGFYLCAWAQGGSFLTEAFFGQGTRLTVV.

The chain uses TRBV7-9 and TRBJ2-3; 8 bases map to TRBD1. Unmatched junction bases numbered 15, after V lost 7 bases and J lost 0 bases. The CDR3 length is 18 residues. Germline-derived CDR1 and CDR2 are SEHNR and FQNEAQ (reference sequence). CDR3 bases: TGTGCCAGCAATCCGGGACAGGATAGTATAATTAGCACAGATACGCAGTATTTT. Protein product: CASNPGQDSIISTDTQYF.

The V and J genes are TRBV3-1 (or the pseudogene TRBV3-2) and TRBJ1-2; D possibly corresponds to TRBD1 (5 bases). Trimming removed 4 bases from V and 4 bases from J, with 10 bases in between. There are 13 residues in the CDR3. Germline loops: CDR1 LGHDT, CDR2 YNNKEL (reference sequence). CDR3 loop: CASSPRTTYGYTF. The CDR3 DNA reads TGTGCCAGCAGCCCACGGACAACCTATGGCTACACCTTC.

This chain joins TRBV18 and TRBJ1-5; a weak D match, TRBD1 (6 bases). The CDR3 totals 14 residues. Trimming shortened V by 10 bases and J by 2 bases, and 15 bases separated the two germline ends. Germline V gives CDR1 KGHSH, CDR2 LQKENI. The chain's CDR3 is CATRGGIGNQPQHF. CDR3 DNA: TGTGCCACAAGGGGGGGAATCGGCAATCAGCCCCAGCATTTT. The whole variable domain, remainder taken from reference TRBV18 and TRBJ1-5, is NAGVMQNPRHLVRRRGQEARLRCSPMKGHSHVYWYRQLPEEGLKFMVYLQKENIIDESGMPKERFSAEFPKEGPSILRIQQVVRGDSAAYFCATRGGIGNQPQHFGDGTRLSIL.

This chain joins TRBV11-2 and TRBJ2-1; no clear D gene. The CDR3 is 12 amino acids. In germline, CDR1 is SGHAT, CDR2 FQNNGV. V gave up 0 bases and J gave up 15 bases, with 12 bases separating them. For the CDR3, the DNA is TGTGCCAGCAGCTTAGAGCGCTCTAGGAGGTTCTTC. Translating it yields CASSLERSRRFF.

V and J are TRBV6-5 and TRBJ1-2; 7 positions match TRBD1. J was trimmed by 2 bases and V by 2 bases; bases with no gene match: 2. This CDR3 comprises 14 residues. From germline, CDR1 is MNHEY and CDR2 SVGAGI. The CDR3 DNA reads TGTGCCAGCAGTTACAGGGGGCGAAACTATGGCTACACCTTC. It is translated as CASSYRGRNYGYTF.

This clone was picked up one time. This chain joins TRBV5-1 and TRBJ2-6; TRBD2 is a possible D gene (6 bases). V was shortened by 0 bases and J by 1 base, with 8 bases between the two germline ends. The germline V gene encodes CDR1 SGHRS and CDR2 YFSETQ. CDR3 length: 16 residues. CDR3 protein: CASSLEAGSGANVLTF. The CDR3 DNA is TGCGCCAGCAGCTTGGAGGCGGGGTCTGGGGCCAACGTCCTGACTTTC.

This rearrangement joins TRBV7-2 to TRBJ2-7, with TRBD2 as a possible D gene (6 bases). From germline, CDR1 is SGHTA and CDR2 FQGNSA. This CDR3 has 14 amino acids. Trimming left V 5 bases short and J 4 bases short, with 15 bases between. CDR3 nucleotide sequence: TGTGCCAGCAGCAAAAATCCGGGGGTATACGAGCAGTACTTC. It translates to CASSKNPGVYEQYF.

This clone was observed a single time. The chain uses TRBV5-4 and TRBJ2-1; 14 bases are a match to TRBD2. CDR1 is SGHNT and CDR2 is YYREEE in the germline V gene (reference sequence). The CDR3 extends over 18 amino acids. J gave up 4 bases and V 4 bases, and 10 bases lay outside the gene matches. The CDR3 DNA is TGTGCCAGCAGCCGAGGACTAGCGGGAGGCGAGGATTACAATGAGCAGTTCTTC. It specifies CASSRGLAGGEDYNEQFF.

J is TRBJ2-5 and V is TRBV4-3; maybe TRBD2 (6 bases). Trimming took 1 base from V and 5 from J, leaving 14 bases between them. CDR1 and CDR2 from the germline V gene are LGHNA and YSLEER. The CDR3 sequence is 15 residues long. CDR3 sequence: CASSQAVEGLETQYF. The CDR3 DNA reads TGCGCCAGCAGCCAAGCGGTGGAGGGCCTGGAGACCCAGTACTTC.

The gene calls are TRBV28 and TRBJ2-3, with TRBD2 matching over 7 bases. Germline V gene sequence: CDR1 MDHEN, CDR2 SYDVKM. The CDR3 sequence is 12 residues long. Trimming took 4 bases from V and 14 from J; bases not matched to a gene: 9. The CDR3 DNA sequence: TGTGCCAGCAGTTCCCGGGGACTACTTTCGTATTTT. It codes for CASSSRGLLSYF.

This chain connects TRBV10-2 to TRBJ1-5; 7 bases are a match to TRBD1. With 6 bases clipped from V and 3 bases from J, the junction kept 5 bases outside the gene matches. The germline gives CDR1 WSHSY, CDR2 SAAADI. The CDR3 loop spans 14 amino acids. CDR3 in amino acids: CASRETGTNQPQHF. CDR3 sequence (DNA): TGCGCCAGCAGGGAGACAGGGACCAATCAGCCCCAGCATTTT.

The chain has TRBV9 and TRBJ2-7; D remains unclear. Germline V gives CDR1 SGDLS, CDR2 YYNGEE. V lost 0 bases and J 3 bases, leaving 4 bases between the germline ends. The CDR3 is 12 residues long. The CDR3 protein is CASSVGYYEQYF. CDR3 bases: TGTGCCAGCAGCGTAGGCTACTACGAGCAGTACTTC.